This is a list of T cell receptor beta chains from one sample in a study of molecular identifiers for immune sequencing clone quantification. TCRdb independently ran MiXCR on the PCR reads; one entry per CDR3 protein. The repertoire holds approximately 550,000 distinct CDR3 sequences, roughly 25% seen once, with around 0.79% in the top ten. What was sequenced was naive CD8+ T cells from blood, with Jurkat cell RNA spiked in. The receptor source for this set is a human donor in good health. Some libraries in this study had Jurkat cell RNA spiked in. The CDR3 runs from the conserved cysteine through the conserved F or W. D genes are given only for firm matches. The size entry is marked missing in some rows and otherwise reads once, few, many or a size class.

V: TRBV7-9; D: TRBD2; size: .; J: TRBJ2-2; DNA: TGTGCCAGCAGCTTCGGGCTAGCGGACGCGAACACCGGGGAGCTGTTTTTT; CDR3: CASSFGLADANTGELFF
V: TRBV5-5; D: .; size: few; J: TRBJ1-3; DNA: TGTGCCAGCAGCTTTTCCGATTGGCTCTCTGGAAACACCATATATTTT; CDR3: CASSFSDWLSGNTIYF
V: TRBV6-5; D: TRBD1; size: few; J: TRBJ1-1; DNA: TGTGCCAGCAGTTACGACAGGGCTGGTACTGAAGCTTTCTTT; CDR3: CASSYDRAGTEAFF
V: TRBV3-1; D: TRBD1; size: .; J: TRBJ2-2; DNA: TGTGCCAGCAGCCCGGACAGGGACGGCACCGGGGAGCTGTTTTTT; CDR3: CASSPDRDGTGELFF
V: TRBV11-2; D: TRBD1; size: .; J: TRBJ1-4; DNA: TGTGCCAGCCAGGGGGGCGGGAGCGAAAAACTGTTTTTT; CDR3: CASQGGGSEKLFF
V: TRBV30; D: TRBD1; size: few; J: TRBJ1-5; DNA: TGTGCCTGGAGTTCTCTGGGACAGGAAAATAGCAATCAGCCCCAGCATTTT; CDR3: CAWSSLGQENSNQPQHF
V: TRBV27; D: .; size: few; J: TRBJ1-6; DNA: TGTGCCAGCAGTTTAGTAGGGGCTAATTCACCCCTCCACTTT; CDR3: CASSLVGANSPLHF
V: TRBV19; D: TRBD2; size: .; J: TRBJ2-3; DNA: TGTGCCAGTAGTATTGTAGCGGGGGGGATCACAGATACGCAGTATTTT; CDR3: CASSIVAGGITDTQYF
V: TRBV14; D: TRBD1; size: few; J: TRBJ1-3; DNA: TGTGCCAGCAGCCACCCCCCAGGGGGTGAAAACACCATATATTTT; CDR3: CASSHPPGGENTIYF
V: TRBV29-1; D: .; size: many; J: TRBJ2-3; DNA: TGCAGCGTTGAGCGTCAGGAACCTTTCACAGATACGCAGTATTTT; CDR3: CSVERQEPFTDTQYF
V: TRBV9; D: TRBD1; size: .; J: TRBJ2-3; DNA: TGTGCCAGCAGCGTAAAGAGTGATGTAACAGGGGGCGCAGATACGCAGTATTTT; CDR3: CASSVKSDVTGGADTQYF
V: TRBV7-9; D: .; size: many; J: TRBJ2-7; DNA: TGTGCCAGCAGCACCCGGTACCCCGACGAGCAGTACTTC; CDR3: CASSTRYPDEQYF
V: TRBV7-8; D: .; size: many; J: TRBJ1-1; DNA: TGTGCCAGCAGCTTATTGCCAGGGAACACTGAAGCTTTCTTT; CDR3: CASSLLPGNTEAFF
V: TRBV7-9; D: TRBD1; size: few; J: TRBJ1-5; DNA: TGTGCCAGCAGCCGGACAGGGGTGGATCAGCCCCAGCATTTT; CDR3: CASSRTGVDQPQHF
V: TRBV7-8; D: .; size: few; J: TRBJ2-5; DNA: TGTGCCAGCAGCTTAGGGTGGGACGCTTCTGAGACCCAGTACTTC; CDR3: CASSLGWDASETQYF
V: TRBV3-1; D: .; size: once; J: TRBJ2-7; DNA: TGTGCCAGCAGCCACCCGGGACTCAGCTCCAACGAGCAGTACTTC; CDR3: CASSHPGLSSNEQYF
V: TRBV6-2/TRBV6-3; D: TRBD2; size: .; J: TRBJ2-1; DNA: TGTGCCAGTTCCCGCCTAGCGGGAGGGTTGAATGAGCAGTTCTTC; CDR3: CASSRLAGGLNEQFF
V: TRBV28; D: .; size: .; J: TRBJ1-5; DNA: TGTGCCAGCAGGGTGCAGCGGGTTGTTCAGCCCCAGCATTTT; CDR3: CASRVQRVVQPQHF
V: TRBV20-1; D: .; size: .; J: TRBJ2-3; DNA: TGCAGTTCTCGGACAGAATCCTCCACAGATACGCAGTATTTT; CDR3: CSSRTESSTDTQYF
V: TRBV20-1; D: .; size: .; J: TRBJ2-7; DNA: TGCAGTGCTGCTGGGGGGACGTTCTACGAGCAGTACTTC; CDR3: CSAAGGTFYEQYF
V: TRBV9; D: .; size: few; J: TRBJ2-3; DNA: TGTGCCAGCAAGGGGACCACAGATACGCAGTATTTT; CDR3: CASKGTTDTQYF
V: TRBV27; D: .; size: .; J: TRBJ2-3; DNA: TGTGCCAGCAGTTTAATAAGTTGGACAGATACGCAGTATTTT; CDR3: CASSLISWTDTQYF
V: TRBV11-2; D: .; size: .; J: TRBJ2-3; DNA: TGTGCCAGCAGCTTCCACTTAGACAGGAGCACAGATACGCAGTATTTT; CDR3: CASSFHLDRSTDTQYF
V: TRBV7-2; D: TRBD2; size: .; J: TRBJ2-7; DNA: TGTGCCAGCAGCCAAAAGTGGGTTCTAGCGGGAGGAGAGTACGAGCAGTACTTC; CDR3: CASSQKWVLAGGEYEQYF
V: TRBV5-4; D: .; size: .; J: TRBJ1-1; DNA: TGTGCCAGCGGCTTGGGTCACGCGGGAACTGAAGCTTTCTTT; CDR3: CASGLGHAGTEAFF
V: TRBV2; D: .; size: few; J: TRBJ1-1; DNA: TGTGCCAGCAGTGAAGCCCCCGGGAACACTGAAGCTTTCTTT; CDR3: CASSEAPGNTEAFF
V: TRBV5-3; D: TRBD1; size: .; J: TRBJ1-1; DNA: TGTGCCAGCAGCATCGGACAGGAGATCGGGACTGAAGCTTACTTT; CDR3: CASSIGQEIGTEAYF
V: TRBV30; D: .; size: .; J: TRBJ1-2; DNA: TGTGCCTCGAGCGCAACCTTCGAAGGCTACACCTTC; CDR3: CASSATFEGYTF
V: TRBV2; D: .; size: once; J: TRBJ2-7; DNA: TGTGCCAGCAGTGATTTGAGGTACGAGCAGTACTTC; CDR3: CASSDLRYEQYF
V: TRBV30; D: .; size: many; J: TRBJ1-1; DNA: TGTGCCTGGAGTGTAGGGGTTACGAACACTGAAGCTTTCTTT; CDR3: CAWSVGVTNTEAFF
V: TRBV7-9; D: .; size: .; J: TRBJ1-6; DNA: TGTGCCAGCAATGACCGGGATTTTTATGATTCACCCCTCCACTTT; CDR3: CASNDRDFYDSPLHF
V: TRBV11-2; D: .; size: few; J: TRBJ2-3; DNA: TGTGCCAGCAGCTTAGTCAGGGAGTGGGGAGATACGCAGTATTTT; CDR3: CASSLVREWGDTQYF
V: TRBV9; D: .; size: .; J: TRBJ2-4; DNA: TGTGCCAGCAGCGTAGGTTTCAGGGGCACCATAAACATTCAGTACTTC; CDR3: CASSVGFRGTINIQYF
V: TRBV20-1; D: TRBD2; size: .; J: TRBJ2-2; DNA: TGCAGTGCTGGGACTAGCGGAGTGAACACCGGGGAGCTGTTATTT; CDR3: CSAGTSGVNTGELLF
V: TRBV5-6; D: .; size: few; J: TRBJ2-4; DNA: TGTGCCAGCAGCGTGGCTCCCCCCCGGAGGGCCAAAAACATTCAGTACTTC; CDR3: CASSVAPPRRAKNIQYF
V: TRBV14; D: TRBD1; size: .; J: TRBJ2-1; DNA: TGTGCCAGCAGCCAAACGACAGGGGGAGAGCAGTTCTTC; CDR3: CASSQTTGGEQFF
V: TRBV6-5; D: .; size: many; J: TRBJ2-2; DNA: TGTGCCAGCAGAACGGGACGTACGAACACCGGGGAGCTGTTTTTT; CDR3: CASRTGRTNTGELFF
V: TRBV28; D: TRBD1; size: many; J: TRBJ1-1; DNA: TGTGCCAGCAGGTCAACAGGGGGCTTCACTGAAGCTTTCTTT; CDR3: CASRSTGGFTEAFF
V: TRBV7-2; D: .; size: many; J: TRBJ2-5; DNA: TGTGCCAGCAGCTTAGTTTCGGGGCATTACCAAGAGACCCAGTACTTC; CDR3: CASSLVSGHYQETQYF
V: TRBV20-1; D: .; size: .; J: TRBJ2-1; DNA: TGCAGTGCTAGAGTAGGTGCCTACTCCTACAATGAGCAGTTCTTC; CDR3: CSARVGAYSYNEQFF
V: TRBV7-8; D: .; size: .; J: TRBJ2-5; DNA: TGTGCCAGCAGCTGGGGGCCAAGGCCGCAAGAGACCCAGTACTTC; CDR3: CASSWGPRPQETQYF
V: TRBV4-3; D: TRBD1; size: few; J: TRBJ2-7; DNA: TGCGCCAGCAGCCAAAACAGGGGGAGCTCCTACGAGCAGTACTTC; CDR3: CASSQNRGSSYEQYF
V: TRBV2; D: TRBD2; size: .; J: TRBJ2-7; DNA: TGTGCCATGCGGGAGACTAGCGGGGCGGCCTACGAGCAGTACTTC; CDR3: CAMRETSGAAYEQYF
V: TRBV13; D: TRBD2; size: .; J: TRBJ2-5; DNA: TGTGCCAGCCTCAAAGTCGGCGGGGGACGACAAGAGACCCAGTACTTC; CDR3: CASLKVGGGRQETQYF
V: TRBV5-1; D: TRBD1; size: few; J: TRBJ2-7; DNA: TGCGCCAGCAGCTTGGCCCCGACAGGGGGCTCCTACGAGCAGTACTTC; CDR3: CASSLAPTGGSYEQYF
V: TRBV19; D: .; size: .; J: TRBJ1-6; DNA: TGTGCCAGTAGGCCCCGGCAGGGGAATTCACCCCTCCACTTT; CDR3: CASRPRQGNSPLHF
V: TRBV4-2; D: .; size: many; J: TRBJ1-5; DNA: TGTGCCAGCAGCCAAGATGGTAGCAGGGTGGGTAATCAGCCCCAGCATTTT; CDR3: CASSQDGSRVGNQPQHF
V: TRBV4-1; D: .; size: many; J: TRBJ2-7; DNA: TGCGCCAGCAGCAATCAGGGTTACGAGCAGTACTTC; CDR3: CASSNQGYEQYF
V: TRBV6-2/TRBV6-3; D: TRBD1; size: many; J: TRBJ1-5; DNA: TGTGCCAGCAGCTCAGGACAGGGAAATCAGCCCCAGCATTTT; CDR3: CASSSGQGNQPQHF
V: TRBV6-2/TRBV6-3; D: .; size: .; J: TRBJ1-6; DNA: TGTGCCAGCCTACCTCGGGAGGCAAGCTATAATTCACCCCTCCACTTT; CDR3: CASLPREASYNSPLHF
V: TRBV6-5; D: TRBD1; size: few; J: TRBJ1-6; DNA: TGTGCCAGCAGCGGCTACGGGACAGGGTCAAATTCACCCCTCCACTTT; CDR3: CASSGYGTGSNSPLHF
V: TRBV28; D: TRBD2; size: many; J: TRBJ2-3; DNA: TGTGCCAGCAGTCCCCTTTGGAGTAGCGGGGTTAGCACAGATACGCAGTATTTT; CDR3: CASSPLWSSGVSTDTQYF
V: TRBV12-3/TRBV12-4; D: .; size: few; J: TRBJ2-7; DNA: TGTGCCAGCAGCTCTACCCTCCTGGCGGGGTGGTTTTCCTACGAGCAGTACTTC; CDR3: CASSSTLLAGWFSYEQYF
V: TRBV7-9; D: .; size: .; J: TRBJ2-2; DNA: TGTGCCAGCAGCTCCCTACACCAAATCGGGGAGCTGGTTTTT; CDR3: CASSSLHQIGELVF
V: TRBV19; D: .; size: many; J: TRBJ2-3; DNA: TGTGCCAGCAGTCCAGCGGGAGATACGCAGTATTTT; CDR3: CASSPAGDTQYF
V: TRBV29-1; D: .; size: many; J: TRBJ2-5; DNA: TGCAGCGTTGAAATTCACAAGCTCGGACTCCAAGAGACCCAGTACTTC; CDR3: CSVEIHKLGLQETQYF
V: TRBV28; D: .; size: few; J: TRBJ2-3; DNA: TGTGCCAGCGGGTCTCAGGCGCCACGTAGCACAGATACGCAGTATTTT; CDR3: CASGSQAPRSTDTQYF
V: TRBV6-6; D: TRBD1; size: few; J: TRBJ2-5; DNA: TGTGCCAGCAGTTACCGCTGGGACAGGGGGGAAGAGACCCAGTACTTC; CDR3: CASSYRWDRGEETQYF
V: TRBV12-3/TRBV12-4; D: TRBD1; size: few; J: TRBJ1-1; DNA: TGTGCCAGCAGAGCGGGACAGACGAACACTGAAGCTTTCTTT; CDR3: CASRAGQTNTEAFF
V: TRBV4-3; D: .; size: once; J: TRBJ1-1; DNA: TGCGCCAGCAGCCAAGGACAGGCGCCCACTGAAGCTTTCTTT; CDR3: CASSQGQAPTEAFF